The 7 T cell receptor beta chains listed next were all sequenced from one sample in a study of T cells in localized non-small cell lung cancer. Method: immunoSEQ multiplex PCR; TCRdb's copy keeps in-frame clones and lacks some. The profile shows 45,000 to 70,000 clones, roughly 89% of them singletons. Sequenced material: peripheral blood, taken before any cancer treatment. The receptors were gathered from a woman aged 35-70 years with stage I lung adenocarcinoma.

The chain employs TRBV6-5 and TRBJ2-1, with D possibly TRBD1 on 5 matching bases. Germline V CDR1 and CDR2: MNHEY, SVGAGI. This CDR3 comprises 14 residues. The V and J ends lost 7 bases and 4 bases respectively, with 14 bases between them. Here the CDR3 reads CASNGVGLYNEQFF. The CDR3 nucleotides are TGTGCCAGCAATGGGGTGGGGCTTTACAATGAGCAGTTCTTC.

For the CDR3, the DNA is TGCGCCAGCAGCCGGACAGACGCCACCACCGGGGAGCTGTTTTTT. This sequence encodes CASSRTDATTGELFF. This chain joins TRBV5-1 and TRBJ2-2; possible D gene TRBD1, 6 bases. CDR3 size: 15 residues. Trimming cost V 4 bases and J 4 bases, with 14 bases left between them. The germline V gene encodes CDR1 SGHRS and CDR2 YFSETQ.

The chain carries TRBV19 and TRBJ1-2; 10 nucleotides match TRBD1. The V segment lost 4 bases and the J segment 8 bases; nucleotides outside the gene matches: 7. Germline assignment: CDR1 LNHDA and CDR2 SQIVND (reference sequence). This CDR3 comprises 14 residues. CDR3 in DNA: TGTGCCAGTAGTAGCGACAGGGGGCTCGGGGGCTACACCTTC. Protein sequence: CASSSDRGLGGYTF.

The chain links TRBV7-9 to TRBJ1-4; perhaps TRBD1 as D (5 bases). The CDR3 runs 14 residues. V dropped 5 bases and J dropped 7 bases, with 14 bases sitting between them. CDR1 and CDR2 from the germline V gene are SEHNR and FQNEAQ (reference sequence). The CDR3 is CASSQKTVGEKLFF. The CDR3 region has the DNA TGTGCCAGCAGCCAGAAGACAGTGGGTGAAAAACTGTTTTTT.

This clone was detected a few times. The rearrangement joins TRBV29-1 to TRBJ2-2, with no clear D. The CDR3 has 14 amino acids. Trimming pared 7 bases from V and 0 bases from J, leaving 12 bases between. The germline V gene encodes CDR1 SQVTM and CDR2 ANQGSEA. The CDR3 DNA reads as TGCAGCGGGTTGGTGCCCTCGAACACCGGGGAGCTGTTTTTT. Protein product: CSGLVPSNTGELFF.

This clone occurred once. This chain links TRBV6-1 with TRBJ1-5, with TRBD1 as a possible D gene (6 bases). V was clipped by 3 bases and J by 6 bases, with 9 bases between them. This CDR3 is built from 13 residues. The germline V gene has CDR1 MNHNS and CDR2 SASEGT. The DNA for the CDR3 is TGTGCCAGCAGTGAGTCAGGGGTTCAGCCCCAGCATTTT. Translation: CASSESGVQPQHF.

This rearrangement joins TRBV4-2 to TRBJ2-7; 8 nucleotides line up with TRBD2. This CDR3 comprises 16 residues. With 0 bases clipped from V and 2 bases from J, the junction kept 6 bases outside the gene matches. Germline loops: CDR1 LGHNA, CDR2 YNFKEQ. The DNA of the CDR3 is TGTGCCAGCAGCCAAGAGATGGCGGGGGGCACCTACGAGCAGTACTTC. Residues: CASSQEMAGGTYEQYF.